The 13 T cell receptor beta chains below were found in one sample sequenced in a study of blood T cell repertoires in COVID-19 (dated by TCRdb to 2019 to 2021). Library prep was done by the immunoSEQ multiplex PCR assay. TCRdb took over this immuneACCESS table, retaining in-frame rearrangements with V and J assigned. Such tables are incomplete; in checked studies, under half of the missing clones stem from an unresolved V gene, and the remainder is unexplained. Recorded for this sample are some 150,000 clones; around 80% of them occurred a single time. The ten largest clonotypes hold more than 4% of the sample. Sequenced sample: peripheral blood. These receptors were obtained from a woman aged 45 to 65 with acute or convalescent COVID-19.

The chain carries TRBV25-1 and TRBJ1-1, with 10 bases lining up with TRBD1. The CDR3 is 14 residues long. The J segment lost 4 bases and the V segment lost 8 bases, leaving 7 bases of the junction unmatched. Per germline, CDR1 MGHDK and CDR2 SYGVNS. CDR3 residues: CASAGTGEGTEAFF. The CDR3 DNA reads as TGTGCCAGCGCCGGGACAGGGGAGGGCACTGAAGCTTTCTTT.

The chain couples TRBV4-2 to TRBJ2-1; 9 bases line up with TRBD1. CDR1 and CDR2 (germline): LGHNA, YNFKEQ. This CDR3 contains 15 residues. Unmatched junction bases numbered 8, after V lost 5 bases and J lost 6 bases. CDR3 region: CASSVDRGTLNEQFF. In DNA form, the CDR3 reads TGTGCCAGCAGCGTAGACAGGGGGACCCTCAATGAGCAGTTCTTC.

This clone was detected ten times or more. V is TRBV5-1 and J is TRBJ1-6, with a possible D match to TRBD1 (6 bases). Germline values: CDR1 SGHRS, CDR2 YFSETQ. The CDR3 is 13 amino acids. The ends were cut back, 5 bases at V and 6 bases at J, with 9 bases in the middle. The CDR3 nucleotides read TGCGCCAGCAGGGACAGCACTAATTCACCCCTCCACTTT. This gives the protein CASRDSTNSPLHF.

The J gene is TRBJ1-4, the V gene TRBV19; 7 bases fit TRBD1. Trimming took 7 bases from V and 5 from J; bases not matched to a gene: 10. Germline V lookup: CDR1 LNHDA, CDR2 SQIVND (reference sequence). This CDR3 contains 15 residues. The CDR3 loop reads CASTRNRGHNEKLFF. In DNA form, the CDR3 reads TGTGCCAGTACCAGGAACAGGGGCCACAATGAAAAACTGTTTTTT.

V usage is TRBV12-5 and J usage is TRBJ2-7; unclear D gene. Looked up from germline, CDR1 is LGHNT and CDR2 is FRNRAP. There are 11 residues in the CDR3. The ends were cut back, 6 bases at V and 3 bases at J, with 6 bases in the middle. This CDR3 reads CASGQDYEQYF. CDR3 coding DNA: TGTGCTAGTGGACAAGACTACGAGCAGTACTTC.

The CDR3 protein is CASSVEVSPKTSSPLHF. The CDR3 DNA follows: TGTGCCAGCAGCGTAGAGGTGTCTCCCAAGACTAGTTCACCCCTCCACTTT. This chain links TRBV9 with TRBJ1-6; D gene ambiguous. Trimming pared 0 bases from V and 9 bases from J, leaving 19 bases between. The CDR3 length is 17 residues. Germline lookup yields CDR1 SGDLS and CDR2 YYNGEE.

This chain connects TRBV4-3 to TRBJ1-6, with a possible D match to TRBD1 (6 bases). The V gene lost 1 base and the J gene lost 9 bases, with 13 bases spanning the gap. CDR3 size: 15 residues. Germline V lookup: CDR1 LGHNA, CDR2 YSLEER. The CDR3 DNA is TGCGCCAGCAGCCAAGGAACAGGGTTAGTTTCACCCCTCCACTTT. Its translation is CASSQGTGLVSPLHF.

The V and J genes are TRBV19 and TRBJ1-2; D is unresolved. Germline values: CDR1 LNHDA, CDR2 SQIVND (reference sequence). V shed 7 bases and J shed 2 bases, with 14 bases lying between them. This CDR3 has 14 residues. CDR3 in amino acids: CASTPSRRNYGYTF. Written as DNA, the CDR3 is TGTGCCAGTACCCCCTCGAGGCGGAACTATGGCTACACCTTC. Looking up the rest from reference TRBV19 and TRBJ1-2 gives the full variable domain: DGGITQSPKYLFRKEGQNVTLSCEQNLNHDAMYWYRQDPGQGLRLIYYSQIVNDFQKGDIAEGYSVSREKKESFPLTVTSAQKNPTAFYLCASTPSRRNYGYTFGSGTRLTVV.

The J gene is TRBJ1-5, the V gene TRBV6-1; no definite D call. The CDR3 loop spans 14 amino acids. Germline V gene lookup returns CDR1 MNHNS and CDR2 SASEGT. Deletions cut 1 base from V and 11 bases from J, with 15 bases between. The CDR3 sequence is CASSEESHSTAQHF. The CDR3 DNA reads TGTGCCAGCAGTGAAGAATCCCACTCCACAGCCCAGCATTTT.

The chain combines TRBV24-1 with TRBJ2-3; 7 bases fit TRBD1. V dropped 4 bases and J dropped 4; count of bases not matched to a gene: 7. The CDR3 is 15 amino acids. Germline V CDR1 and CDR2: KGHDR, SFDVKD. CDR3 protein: CATSESGTVSDTQYF. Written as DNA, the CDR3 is TGTGCCACCAGTGAGTCCGGGACAGTCTCAGATACGCAGTATTTT.

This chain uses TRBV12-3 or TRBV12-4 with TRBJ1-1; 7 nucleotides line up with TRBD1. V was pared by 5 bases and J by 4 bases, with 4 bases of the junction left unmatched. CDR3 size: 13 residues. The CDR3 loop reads CASSKRQGTEAFF. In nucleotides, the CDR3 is TGTGCCAGCAGTAAACGACAGGGCACTGAAGCTTTCTTT.

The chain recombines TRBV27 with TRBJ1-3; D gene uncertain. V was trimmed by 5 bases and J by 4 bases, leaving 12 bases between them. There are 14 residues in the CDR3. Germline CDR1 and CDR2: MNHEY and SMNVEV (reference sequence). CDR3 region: CASSLRPKGNTIYF. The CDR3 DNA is TGTGCCAGCAGTCTCCGCCCTAAGGGAAACACCATATATTTT.

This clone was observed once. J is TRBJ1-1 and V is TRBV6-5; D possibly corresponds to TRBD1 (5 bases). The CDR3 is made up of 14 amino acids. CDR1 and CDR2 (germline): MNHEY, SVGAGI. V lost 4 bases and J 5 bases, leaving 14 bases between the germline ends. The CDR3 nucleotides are TGTGCCAGCAGTTGGGCGGGGGGGGAAACTGAAGCTTTCTTT. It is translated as CASSWAGGETEAFF.